This entry describes one T cell receptor beta chain. This clonotype was picked up a small number of times. Its target antigen remains unknown. At one end the junction does not follow the germline gene, possibly because of a read error. The record originates from a study of T cells in Graves' hyperthyroidism and ophthalmopathy (dated by TCRdb to about 2019). General notes on the study: Peripheral blood was sampled at the time of initial diagnosis, prior to any treatment. A discovery cohort of roughly 100 patients, about 40 with Graves' ophthalmopathy and roughly 59 with stable Graves' hyperthyroidism, was used to find distinguishing TCR V-J signatures. An independent validation cohort of fewer than 20 hyperthyroidism patients and 17 patients who later progressed to ophthalmopathy tested prospective prediction of ophthalmopathy. The 75 to 100 discovery patients were randomly divided into training and test sets at a 7:3 ratio. The study also compared thyroid tissue and blood T-cell repertoires from several Graves' hyperthyroidism patients. Following sampling, methimazole starting at 30 mg daily was given to hyperthyroidism patients, and high-dose intravenous methylprednisolone was given to ophthalmopathy patients. The paper describes TCR Vbeta CDR3 sequencing of 135 peripheral blood samples, made up of under 50 ophthalmopathy patients, roughly 72 hyperthyroidism patients and around 17 progressor patients.

TCR beta CDR3 regions were amplified from RNA transcripts. The TCR CDR3 was subjected to a first round of RT-PCR using the HTBI primer set and the Qiagen OneStep RT-PCR kit. The libraries were constructed in a second round of multiplex PCR and then size-selected and purified. Libraries were sequenced paired-end with 100 bp reads on an Illumina HiSeq2000. In the paper's pipeline: SOAPnuke was used to process the raw data, with reads discarded if the reads contained adapters or uncalled bases, had a mean Phred below 15, or lacked an exact constant-primer or identifier match. COPE v1.2.5 was used to merge high-quality paired reads, and clonotypes were defined as unique nucleotide sequences. MiTCR v1.1 was used to align the clonotypes against IMGT TRBV, TRBD and TRBJ reference segments. Only V-J combinations with frequency above 0.0001, covering 99% to 99.2% of repertoires, were analysed. The TCS score was defined as F50 (clonal expansion) divided by E x V (chaos), with BLOSUM62-based TCRdist calculated between CDR3 peptides within each V-J. Welch's t-statistics and random forest reduced fewer than 550 V-J features to 13, which were used in a naive Bayes classifier (R e1071). The raw public reads went through TCRdb reprocessing: fastp at Q25, MiXCR clone calling, in-frame beta chains kept. Each entry is one CDR3 protein sequence, shown with its most common DNA and genes. These V and J calls derive from TCRdb rather than the authors' analysis. The sample table holds 220,000 or so distinct CDR3 sequences, of which about a sixth were seen once. The ten largest clones take up about 30% of the sample.

Sequences SGHNT (CDR1) and YYREEE (CDR2) are obtained from the germline V gene (reference sequence). Spanning cysteine to phenylalanine, the CDR3 consists of 13 amino acids. Only the CDR3 DNA stays, 39 bases, in frame from base 1. In the ophthalmopathy patients, disease was moderately to severely active, with a Clinical Activity Score of 3 or more, a NOSPECS grade of 4 or more, and a duration of less than 3 months. Exclusion was applied to patients with uncontrolled infections, other autoimmune diseases, pregnancy or lactation. Diagnoses relied on clinical symptoms, serum thyroxine and TRAb, thyroid ultrasound and orbital computed tomography. PBMCs were separated from 8 to 10 ml of fresh peripheral blood using Ficoll-Paque density gradient centrifugation. Total RNA was extracted using Trizol reagent, and RNA quality was assessed on an Agilent 2100 Bioanalyzer. Broader findings and caveats from the paper: No statistical method was used to set the sample size in advance, and investigators knew the group allocation. During validation, the model predicted progression to ophthalmopathy a median of approximately 6.5 months ahead of onset, with roughly 65% sensitivity and less than 85% specificity. In cross-validation, a model built on a 13 V-J signature told ophthalmopathy apart from stable hyperthyroidism with approximately 91% sensitivity and roughly 82% specificity, and in testing the same model reached 80%/75%. Most expanded thyroid clonotypes (frequency above 0.001) were also detected in blood, a finding suggesting that blood repertoires may reflect thyroid immune responses.

Sequenced input: blood. This clonotype was obtained from a woman aged 18-29 years with Graves' ophthalmopathy. Rearrangement joined TRBV5-4 to TRBJ2-5; the D gene assignment is ambiguous. CDR3 sequence: CANSLALRETQYF. In nucleotide form, the sequence is TGTGCCAACAGCTTGGCTTTACGGGAGACCCAGTACTTC.